This TCR beta chain stems from a study of T-cell reconstitution after alpha-beta-depleted transplantation in children. General observations from the study: There were reportedly several hundred expanded graft clones from which alpha-beta T cells came about two months after transplant. Fresh T-cell production supplied most of the T-cell counts and diversity seen one year after transplant. There were some patients whose high TCRbeta diversity at day 60 came from surviving recipient T cells and thymic progenitors.

This clonotype was counted many times. Its target is not known. TCRbeta library preparation incorporated unique molecular identifiers. TCRdb recomputed calls from the PCR reads with MiXCR, one row per CDR3 protein. Of some 300,000 distinct CDR3 sequences in the sample, roughly a tenth were seen once. Trimming removed 3 bases at V and 0 bases at J, with 12 bases between. Per germline, CDR1 LNHDA and CDR2 SQIVND (reference sequence). There are 15 residues in the CDR3. V usage is TRBV19 and J usage is TRBJ2-7; D unclear. Sample: PBMCs, taken before TCRalphabeta/CD19-depleted stem cell transplant. This clonotype originated in a boy under two years old with acute myeloid leukemia, due to receive a stem cell transplant. The DNA for the CDR3 is TGTGCCAGTAGTATGAGGCACGATAGCTCCTACGAGCAGTACTTC. Protein sequence: CASSMRHDSSYEQYF.